This entry lists 27 T cell receptor beta chains sequenced from one sample in a study of cytomegalovirus exposure and HLA in healthy donors. Vbeta (60) and Jbeta (13) primers were used in the PCR. Generated by immunoSEQ multiplex PCR, the TCRdb table keeps only in-frame clones and is missing some. Counted here are 55,000 to 70,000 clones, approximately 74% occurring once; the ten biggest clones make up less than 20%. Material: PBMCs. These receptor sequences come from a man in his forties in good health and CMV-seropositive.

The chain is built from TRBV19 and TRBJ1-5; unclear D gene. CDR1 and CDR2 from the germline V gene are LNHDA and SQIVND (reference sequence). The ends were cut back, 5 bases at V and 8 bases at J, with 25 bases in the middle. This CDR3 is 17 amino acids long. CDR3 sequence reads: CASSLSPLGEPRKPQHF. The CDR3 nucleotides are TGTGCCAGTAGTCTCTCCCCCCTCGGGGAGCCCAGGAAGCCCCAGCATTTT. Variable domain in full (rest from reference TRBV19 and TRBJ1-5): DGGITQSPKYLFRKEGQNVTLSCEQNLNHDAMYWYRQDPGQGLRLIYYSQIVNDFQKGDIAEGYSVSREKKESFPLTVTSAQKNPTAFYLCASSLSPLGEPRKPQHFGDGTRLSIL.

The count of this clone is one. V is TRBV7-9 and J is TRBJ2-1; 10 positions match TRBD2. Germline-derived CDR1 and CDR2 are SEHNR and FQNEAQ (reference sequence). This CDR3 comprises 15 residues. V was clipped by 6 bases and J by 6 bases; unmatched bases: 8. The CDR3 DNA sequence: TGTGCCAGCAGTGACCCGGGACTAGCGAGCAATGAGCAGTTCTTC. Translation gives CASSDPGLASNEQFF.

The V and J genes are TRBV30 and TRBJ1-2; TRBD1 agrees at 7 bases. CDR1 is GTSNPN, CDR2 SVGIG, per germline (reference sequence). The CDR3 is 11 residues long. V dropped 5 bases and J dropped 7; count of bases not matched to a gene: 4. In DNA, the CDR3 is TGTGCCTGGGAGGGGGCTAGTGGCTACACCTTC. It translates to CAWEGASGYTF.

J is TRBJ1-5 and V is TRBV5-6; tentative D call: TRBD1 (5 bases). The CDR3 has 14 residues. Germline lookup yields CDR1 SGHDT and CDR2 YYEEEE. V lost 2 bases to trimming and J lost 9 bases, with 15 bases between them. CDR3 protein: CASSFSQGSGPQHF. The CDR3 DNA reads TGTGCCAGCAGCTTTTCCCAGGGCTCTGGGCCCCAGCATTTT.

This clone was found a few times. The gene calls are TRBV7-2 and TRBJ2-1; 9 nucleotides line up with TRBD2. This CDR3 has 15 amino acids. Germline V gene sequence: CDR1 SGHTA, CDR2 FQGNSA. V trimming: 3 bases; J trimming: 7 bases; junction bases outside the gene matches: 7. DNA of the CDR3: TGTGCCAGCAGCTTTACGGGACTAGCTATGAATGAGCAGTTCTTC. The encoded protein is CASSFTGLAMNEQFF.

V is TRBV9 and J is TRBJ2-3; TRBD1 might be the D (6 bases). Trimming shortened V by 0 bases and J by 1 base, and 15 bases separated the two germline ends. CDR1 SGDLS and CDR2 YYNGEE come from the germline V gene. The CDR3 covers 17 residues. The CDR3 spells CASSVGNRATGTDTQYF. CDR3 coding DNA: TGTGCCAGCAGCGTAGGGAACAGGGCGACGGGCACAGATACGCAGTATTTT.

The chain carries TRBV5-5 and TRBJ1-6; D is unclear. Germline assignment: CDR1 SGHKS and CDR2 YYEKEE (reference sequence). The CDR3 is made up of 16 amino acids. V lost 1 base to trimming and J lost 6 bases, with 14 bases between them. The CDR3 DNA reads as TGTGCCAGCAGCTTGTGGGGAAGCGGCCTTAATTCACCCCTCCACTTT. Amino acids: CASSLWGSGLNSPLHF.

The count of this clone is one. The chain employs TRBV5-8 and TRBJ2-3; weak D call: TRBD2 (6 bases). The CDR3 has 18 residues. Per germline, CDR1 SGHTS and CDR2 YDEGEE. V shed 2 bases and J shed 3 bases, with 22 bases lying between them. CDR3 amino acids: CASSLGATSGLGTDTQYF. The CDR3, as DNA: TGTGCCAGCAGCTTAGGAGCGACCTCGGGACTCGGGACAGATACGCAGTATTTT.

In this sample, this clone turned up a few times. This chain links TRBV5-1 with TRBJ2-3; TRBD2 matches at 11 bases. This CDR3 is 16 amino acids long. The germline V gene has CDR1 SGHRS and CDR2 YFSETQ. Trimming took 3 bases from V and 2 from J; bases not matched to a gene: 5. CDR3: CASSSLAGGDTDTQYF. The CDR3 bases are TGCGCCAGCAGCTCCCTAGCGGGGGGCGACACAGATACGCAGTATTTT.

The chain couples TRBV7-2 to TRBJ2-1, with a tentative D call TRBD1 (6 bases). The CDR3 runs 15 residues. V was pared by 0 bases and J by 4 bases, with 10 bases between. Per germline, CDR1 SGHTA and CDR2 FQGNSA. The chain's CDR3 is CASSLAGGDYNEQFF. CDR3 coding DNA: TGTGCCAGCAGCTTAGCAGGGGGTGATTACAATGAGCAGTTCTTC. The variable domain in full, with the rest retrieved from reference TRBV7-2 and TRBJ2-1, is GAGVSQSPSNKVTEKGKDVELRCDPISGHTALYWYRQSLGQGLEFLIYFQGNSAPDKSGLPSDRFSAERTGGSVSTLTIQRTQQEDSAVYLCASSLAGGDYNEQFFGPGTRLTVL.

The rearrangement links TRBV5-1 to TRBJ2-7; a weak D match, TRBD1 (6 bases). The V gene's germline CDR1 is SGHRS and CDR2 YFSETQ. Trimming took 1 base from V and 2 from J, leaving 10 bases between them. The length of the CDR3 is 14 residues. The CDR3 region has the DNA TGCGCCAGCAGCTTGTCGACAGGTACCTACGAGCAGTACTTC. It translates to CASSLSTGTYEQYF.

This clone was detected a few times. This chain links TRBV11-3 with TRBJ2-1; TRBD1 matches at 7 bases. The CDR3 loop spans 14 amino acids. The V and J ends lost 5 bases and 9 bases, in that order; junction bases with no gene match: 10. From germline, CDR1 is SGHNT and CDR2 YENEEA. In nucleotides, the CDR3 is TGTGCCAGCAGCCTGACAGGGAAATATAGTGAGCAGTTCTTC. The encoded protein is CASSLTGKYSEQFF.

V is TRBV6-4 and J is TRBJ2-7; possibly TRBD1 for D (5 bases). The CDR3 covers 17 residues. The germline gives CDR1 MRHNA, CDR2 SNTAGT. V was pared by 7 bases and J by 4 bases, with 26 bases between. The CDR3 DNA is TGTGCCAGCACACAGAAAATAAGGGGATTACTATCGTACGAGCAGTACTTC. Protein product: CASTQKIRGLLSYEQYF.

This clone was seen a handful of times. The chain has TRBV7-2 and TRBJ2-3; D is ambiguous. The germline V gene has CDR1 SGHTA and CDR2 FQGNSA. The V end lost 6 bases, the J end lost 4 bases, and 14 bases lay between the germline ends. The CDR3 sequence is 14 residues long. As DNA, the CDR3 is TGTGCCAGCAGTTCCTATCTTTCATCAGATACGCAGTATTTT. Translating gives CASSSYLSSDTQYF.

The chain employs TRBV18 and TRBJ2-7, with unresolved D. V lost 2 bases, J lost 6 bases, and 11 bases lay in between. The germline CDR1 and CDR2 sequences are KGHSH and LQKENI. This CDR3 has 13 amino acids. In nucleotides, the CDR3 is TGTGCCAGCTCACCAGTAGCCTCGGGCGAGCAGTACTTC. Translation: CASSPVASGEQYF.

The chain has TRBV5-1 and TRBJ2-5; tentative D call: TRBD2 (6 bases). Trimming left V 7 bases short and J 7 bases short, with 11 bases between. The CDR3 totals 11 residues. Germline V CDR1 and CDR2: SGHRS, YFSETQ. CDR3: CASVGGGTQYF. CDR3 nucleotides: TGCGCCAGCGTGGGAGGAGGGACCCAGTACTTC.

The chain uses TRBV9 and TRBJ2-3; 8 bases are a match to TRBD2. The length of the CDR3 is 16 residues. Per germline, CDR1 SGDLS and CDR2 YYNGEE. With 3 bases clipped from V and 0 bases from J, the junction kept 6 bases outside the gene matches. CDR3 sequence: CASSATGTSSTDTQYF. CDR3 nucleotides: TGTGCCAGCAGCGCCACCGGGACTAGTAGCACAGATACGCAGTATTTT.

DNA for the CDR3: TGCGCCAGCAGCCAAGTCAGGGGAGGGGATGGCTACACCTTC. This codes for CASSQVRGGDGYTF. The chain links TRBV4-3 to TRBJ1-2; the D gene is possibly TRBD1 (6 bases). V lost 1 base and J 6 bases, leaving 12 bases between the germline ends. The CDR3 is 14 residues long. Germline CDR1 LGHNA, CDR2 YSLEER.

CDR3 sequence reads: CASSDGTSGSFLSGANVLTF. The CDR3 nucleotides read TGTGCCAGCAGCGATGGAACTAGCGGGAGTTTTCTCTCTGGGGCCAACGTCCTGACTTTC. The chain links TRBV9 to TRBJ2-6; 11 bases line up with TRBD2. CDR3 length: 20 residues. From germline, CDR1 is SGDLS and CDR2 YYNGEE. After removal of 3 bases from V and 0 bases from J, the junction contained 11 bases not matched to a gene. Variable domain in full (rest from reference TRBV9 and TRBJ2-6): DSGVTQTPKHLITATGQRVTLRCSPRSGDLSVYWYQQSLDQGLQFLIQYYNGEERAKGNILERFSAQQFPDLHSELNLSSLELGDSALYFCASSDGTSGSFLSGANVLTFGAGSRLTVL.

This clone came up a few times. V gene TRBV19 combines with J gene TRBJ2-1; 9 bases match TRBD2. Trimming took 5 bases from V and 6 from J; bases not matched to a gene: 14. The CDR3 is 17 residues long. CDR1 LNHDA and CDR2 SQIVND come from the germline V gene (reference sequence). The DNA of the CDR3 is TGTGCCAGTAGTGAAGCGGGGGGAATTTTAAATTCCAATGAGCAGTTCTTC. As protein: CASSEAGGILNSNEQFF.

This clone was seen a handful of times. The chain has TRBV6-6 and TRBJ1-1; 10 bases align to TRBD1. The CDR3 has 15 residues. After removal of 7 bases from V and 0 bases from J, the junction contained 5 bases not matched to a gene. Per germline, CDR1 MNHNY and CDR2 SVGAGI (reference sequence). The DNA of the CDR3 is TGTGCCAGCACCGGACAGGGGGGGATGAACACTGAAGCTTTCTTT. Residues: CASTGQGGMNTEAFF.

This clone appeared a few times. The chain recombines TRBV5-1 with TRBJ2-5; D gene uncertain. CDR3 length: 13 amino acids. The germline V gene has CDR1 SGHRS and CDR2 YFSETQ. V lost 4 bases to trimming and J lost 0 bases, with 7 bases between them. Written as DNA, the CDR3 is TGCGCCAGCAGCCCCTTATACCAAGAGACCCAGTACTTC. It is translated as CASSPLYQETQYF.

This clone was detected a few times. V usage is TRBV18 and J usage is TRBJ2-2; 10 nucleotides agree with TRBD2. With 4 bases clipped from V and 5 bases from J, the junction kept 4 bases outside the gene matches. The CDR3 is made up of 15 amino acids. Germline CDR1 and CDR2: KGHSH and LQKENI. In DNA, the CDR3 is TGTGCCAGCTCACAGGGGACTAGCGAGACCGGGGAGCTGTTTTTT. Translating gives CASSQGTSETGELFF.

The chain uses TRBV7-3 and TRBJ2-1; 9 bases match TRBD2. Germline assignment: CDR1 SGHTA and CDR2 FQGTGA. The CDR3 contains 19 residues. V lost 2 bases, J lost 0 bases, and 11 bases stayed unmatched. The CDR3 DNA sequence: TGTGCCAGCAGCTTATACGGGACTAGCAAACTCCTCTCCTACAATGAGCAGTTCTTC. This encodes CASSLYGTSKLLSYNEQFF.

The chain combines TRBV6-1 with TRBJ2-1; 9 nucleotides line up with TRBD1. Germline assignment: CDR1 MNHNS and CDR2 SASEGT. V trimming: 4 bases; J trimming: 2 bases; junction bases outside the gene matches: 3. CDR3 length: 15 residues. The CDR3 here is CASSAQGAAYNEQFF. CDR3 sequence (DNA): TGTGCCAGCAGTGCACAGGGGGCGGCCTACAATGAGCAGTTCTTC.

The rearrangement joins TRBV5-1 to TRBJ2-1; 11 bases map to TRBD2. This CDR3 comprises 14 residues. Germline assignment: CDR1 SGHRS and CDR2 YFSETQ. V was clipped by 10 bases and J by 9 bases; unmatched bases: 12. DNA of the CDR3: TGCGCCTCAGGGAGGCTAGCGGGGGGTGGTGAGCAGTTCTTC. Translation: CASGRLAGGGEQFF.

The chain employs TRBV5-1 and TRBJ1-6; 8 nucleotides line up with TRBD1. V was pared by 4 bases and J by 10 bases, with 10 bases of the junction left unmatched. Germline-derived CDR1 and CDR2 are SGHRS and YFSETQ. The CDR3 is 15 amino acids. DNA for the CDR3: TGCGCCAGCAGCCCAAGGACAGGGTGGGACTCACCCCTCCACTTT. Translated, it gives CASSPRTGWDSPLHF.